This TCR beta chain was captured in a study of CD8 T cells in Susac syndrome. Notes on the study in general: The CD4+ T cell repertoires that were profiled in Susac syndrome showed no clonal expansion.

RNA, at about 0.5 to 1 ug, was reverse transcribed with random hexamers. TCRdb reprocessed the immunoSEQ multiplex PCR reads with MiXCR, giving one entry per CDR3 protein. Altogether more than 110,000 distinct CDR3 sequences are present, 85% to 95% being singletons, with the ten largest covering about 0.14%. As concerns this clonotype: Antigen unknown.

The CDR3 loop spans 13 amino acids. Trimming cost V 4 bases and J 8 bases; bases outside gene matches: 5. CDR1 and CDR2 (germline): SQVTM, ANQGSEA. This receptor was obtained from a human donor with Susac syndrome. The sequencing input was CD4+ T cells from PBMCs. The chain carries TRBV29-1 and TRBJ2-4; 10 bases map to TRBD1. CDR3 DNA: TGCAGCGTTGGCATTGGGACAGGGGACATTCAGTACTTC. This gives the protein CSVGIGTGDIQYF. Full variable domain (remainder filled in from reference TRBV29-1 and TRBJ2-4): SAVISQKPSRDICQRGTSLTIQCQVDSQVTMMFWYRQQPGQSLTLIATANQGSEATYESGFVIDKFPISRPNLTFSTLTVSNMSPEDSSIYLCSVGIGTGDIQYFGAGTRLSVL.